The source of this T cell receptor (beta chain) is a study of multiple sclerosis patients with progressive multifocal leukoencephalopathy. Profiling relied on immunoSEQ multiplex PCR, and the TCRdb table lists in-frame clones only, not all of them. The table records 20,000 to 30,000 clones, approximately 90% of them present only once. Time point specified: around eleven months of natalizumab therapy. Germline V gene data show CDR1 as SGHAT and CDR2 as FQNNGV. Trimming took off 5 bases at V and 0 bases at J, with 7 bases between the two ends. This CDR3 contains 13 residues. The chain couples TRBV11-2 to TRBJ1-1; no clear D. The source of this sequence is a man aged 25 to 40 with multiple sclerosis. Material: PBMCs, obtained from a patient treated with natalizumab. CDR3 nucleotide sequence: TGTGCCAGCAGCCGCGAAGTGAACACTGAAGCTTTCTTT. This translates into CASSREVNTEAFF.